The entry below gives a single T cell receptor (beta chain) sequence along with its context. It lacks a known antigen. Base quality data are lacking; no much larger clone is found one base away. The entry originates in a study of brain T cells in children with intractable seizures (dated by TCRdb to about 2021). The study in broad terms: Resected brain tissue from 53 pediatric epilepsy surgery cases was initially screened for immune gene transcripts with a NanoString immunology panel. Among the roughly 12 selected surgery cases, eight also had pre-surgery blood sequenced, leaving four with brain tissue only.

Taken from cysteine to phenylalanine, the CDR3 has 15 residues. Only CDR3 DNA is held: 45 bases, read in frame from base 1. Sequences LNHDA (CDR1) and SQIVND (CDR2) are obtained from the germline V gene (reference sequence). V is pared back by 2 bases and J by 0 bases, with 8 bases lying between the germline termini. Sample time point, as interpreted from the label and publication: blood from clinic visit 5 months post-surgery; TSC patient then seizure free. The surgery cases that showed the highest brain T cell transcript signatures were chosen for TCR beta chain sequencing of brain tissue, and of blood when it was available. Patients had been treated with at least one anti-epileptic drug before surgery. TCR-sequenced patients were children with drug-resistant epilepsy due to tuberous sclerosis complex, focal cortical dysplasia, Rasmussen encephalitis or hemimegalencephaly. Bulk genomic DNA was isolated from unsorted brain tissue and whole blood using the Monarch genomic DNA purification kit.

The immunoSEQ assay was applied to genomic DNA to generate the TCR beta chain sequences. From the authors' description of their analysis: Any CDR3 sequence that did not begin with the conserved framework cysteine at position 104 was removed by hand. To get clonality, the normalized Shannon's Diversity Index was subtracted from one, giving values from 0 (maximal diversity) to 1 (oligoclonal). Chi-squared comparison-of-proportions tests assessed whether the same CDR3 differed in frequency between samples, such as brain versus blood. Public clonotypes were identified by searching immuneACCESS, and similarity to known antiviral clonotypes was assessed with the VDJdb browser. TCRdb re-hosts the immuneACCESS table, in-frame sequences only. Its copies lack some clones; in the studies checked, an unresolved V gene accounts for under half of them, and the cause for the rest is not known. The V and J calls and the clone size are those of that table, but D and trimming were determined from the DNA. The sample has about 340,000 clones on record, over 90% of them singletons. Jointly, the top ten make up 5% to 7% of the sample.

Broader findings and caveats from the paper: Sequencing depth differed between pre- and post-surgery blood, so clones missing from the pre-surgery sample may reflect undersampling. Viral specificity was inferred only from CDR3 sequence similarity, and patients' HCMV serostatus was unknown.

The clonotype was recovered from a boy younger than two with tuberous sclerosis and intractable seizures. The sequence is built from TRBV19 and TRBJ1-5, with no reliable assignment of the D segment. The sample consisted of peripheral blood, taken 4 to 5 months after surgery. CDR3 sequence: CASSIKQYSNQPQHF. Read as DNA, the sequence is TGTGCCAGTAGTATAAAACAGTATAGCAATCAGCCCCAGCATTTT.